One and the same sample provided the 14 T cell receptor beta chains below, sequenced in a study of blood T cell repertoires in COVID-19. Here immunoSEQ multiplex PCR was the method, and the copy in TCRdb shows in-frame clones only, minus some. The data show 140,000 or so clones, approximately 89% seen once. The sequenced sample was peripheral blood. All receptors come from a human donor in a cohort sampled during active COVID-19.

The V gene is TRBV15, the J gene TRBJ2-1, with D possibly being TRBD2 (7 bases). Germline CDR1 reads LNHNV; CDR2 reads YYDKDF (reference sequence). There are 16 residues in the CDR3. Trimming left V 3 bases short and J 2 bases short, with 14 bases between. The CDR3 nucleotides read TGTGCCACCAGCAGGGATCGGGGGGCAGCCTACAATGAGCAGTTCTTC. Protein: CATSRDRGAAYNEQFF.

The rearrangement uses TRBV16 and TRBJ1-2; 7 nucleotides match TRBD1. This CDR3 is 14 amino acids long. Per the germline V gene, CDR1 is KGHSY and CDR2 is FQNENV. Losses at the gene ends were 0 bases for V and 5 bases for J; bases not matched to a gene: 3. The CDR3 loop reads CASSQSKGAYGYTF. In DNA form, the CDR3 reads TGTGCCAGCAGCCAATCAAAGGGGGCGTATGGCTACACCTTC.

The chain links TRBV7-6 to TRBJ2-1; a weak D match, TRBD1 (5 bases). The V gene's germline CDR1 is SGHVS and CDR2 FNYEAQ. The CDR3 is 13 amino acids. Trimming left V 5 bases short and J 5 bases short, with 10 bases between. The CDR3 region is CASSQGANNEQFF. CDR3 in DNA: TGTGCCAGCAGCCAGGGCGCCAACAATGAGCAGTTCTTC.

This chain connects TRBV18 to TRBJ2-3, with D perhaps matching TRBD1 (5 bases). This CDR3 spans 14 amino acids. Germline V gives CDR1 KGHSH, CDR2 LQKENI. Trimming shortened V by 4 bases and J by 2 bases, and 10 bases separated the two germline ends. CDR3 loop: CASSRGQDTDTQYF. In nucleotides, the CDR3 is TGTGCCAGCTCACGAGGACAAGACACAGATACGCAGTATTTT.

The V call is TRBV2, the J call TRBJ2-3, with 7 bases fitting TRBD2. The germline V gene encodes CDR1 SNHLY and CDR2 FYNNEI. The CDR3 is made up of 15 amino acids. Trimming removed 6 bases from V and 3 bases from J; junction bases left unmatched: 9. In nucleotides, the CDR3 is TGTGCCAGCAGCCTCACTAGCGTTGAAACAGATACGCAGTATTTT. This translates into CASSLTSVETDTQYF.

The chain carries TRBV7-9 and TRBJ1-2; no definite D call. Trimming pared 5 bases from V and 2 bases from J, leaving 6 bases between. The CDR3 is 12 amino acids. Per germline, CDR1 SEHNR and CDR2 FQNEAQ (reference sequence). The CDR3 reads CASSGSNYGYTF. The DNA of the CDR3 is TGTGCCAGCAGCGGCTCAAACTATGGCTACACCTTC.

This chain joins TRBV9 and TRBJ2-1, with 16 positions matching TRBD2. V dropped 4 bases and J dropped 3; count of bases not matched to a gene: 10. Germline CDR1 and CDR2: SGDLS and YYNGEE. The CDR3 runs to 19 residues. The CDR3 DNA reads TGTGCCAGCAGCCCAGCCGGGACTAGCGGGGGGGCCGTCTACAATGAGCAGTTCTTC. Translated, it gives CASSPAGTSGGAVYNEQFF. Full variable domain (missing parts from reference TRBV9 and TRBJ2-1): DSGVTQTPKHLITATGQRVTLRCSPRSGDLSVYWYQQSLDQGLQFLIQYYNGEERAKGNILERFSAQQFPDLHSELNLSSLELGDSALYFCASSPAGTSGGAVYNEQFFGPGTRLTVL.

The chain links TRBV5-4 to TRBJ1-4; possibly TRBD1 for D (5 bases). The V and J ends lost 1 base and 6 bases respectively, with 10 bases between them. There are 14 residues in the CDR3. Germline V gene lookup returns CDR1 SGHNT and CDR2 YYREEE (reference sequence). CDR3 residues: CASSLRTGDEKLFF. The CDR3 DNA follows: TGTGCCAGCAGCTTGAGGACGGGGGATGAAAAACTGTTTTTT.

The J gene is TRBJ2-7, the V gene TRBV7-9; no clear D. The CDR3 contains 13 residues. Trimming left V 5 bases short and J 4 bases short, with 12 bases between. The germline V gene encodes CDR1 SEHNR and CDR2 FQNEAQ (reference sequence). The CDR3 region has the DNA TGTGCCAGCAGCCCGTTATCGAGGTACGAGCAGTACTTC. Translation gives CASSPLSRYEQYF.

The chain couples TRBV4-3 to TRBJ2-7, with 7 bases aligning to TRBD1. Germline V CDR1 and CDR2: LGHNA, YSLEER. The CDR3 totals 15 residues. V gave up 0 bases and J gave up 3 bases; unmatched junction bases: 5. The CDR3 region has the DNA TGCGCCAGCAGCCAAGATCAGGGACAGCGCTACGAGCAGTACTTC. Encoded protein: CASSQDQGQRYEQYF.

CDR3 nucleotide sequence: TGTGCCAGCAGTTCCCCTAGCGGGGGGAGGGATGAGCAGTTCTTC. This translates into CASSSPSGGRDEQFF. The rearrangement joins TRBV6-2 or TRBV6-3 to TRBJ2-1, with 11 bases matching TRBD2. Germline CDR1 and CDR2: MNHEY and SVGEGT. The CDR3 loop spans 15 amino acids. With 4 bases clipped from V and 8 bases from J, the junction kept 7 bases outside the gene matches.

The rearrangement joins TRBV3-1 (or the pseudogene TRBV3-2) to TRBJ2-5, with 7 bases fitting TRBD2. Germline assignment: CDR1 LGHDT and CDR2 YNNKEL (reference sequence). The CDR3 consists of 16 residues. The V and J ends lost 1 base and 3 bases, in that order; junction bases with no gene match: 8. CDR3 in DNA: TGTGCCAGCAGCCAAGCTGTGCGGGGGAGCAAAGAGACCCAGTACTTC. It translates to CASSQAVRGSKETQYF.

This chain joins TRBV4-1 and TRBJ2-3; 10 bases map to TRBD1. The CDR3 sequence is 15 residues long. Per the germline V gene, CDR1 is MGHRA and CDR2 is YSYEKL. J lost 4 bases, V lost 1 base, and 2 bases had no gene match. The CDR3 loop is CASSQGDRGADTQYF. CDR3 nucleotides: TGCGCCAGCAGCCAAGGGGACAGGGGTGCAGATACGCAGTATTTT.

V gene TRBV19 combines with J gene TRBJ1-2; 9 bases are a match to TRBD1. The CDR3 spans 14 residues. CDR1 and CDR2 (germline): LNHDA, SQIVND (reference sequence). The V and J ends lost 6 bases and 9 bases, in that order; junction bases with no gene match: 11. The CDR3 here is CASRRPGTGNSYTF. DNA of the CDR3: TGTGCCAGTAGGCGTCCTGGGACAGGGAACAGCTACACCTTC.